In this sample, the clone carrying this T cell receptor (beta chain) turned up many times. V was cut by 4 bases and J by 7 bases, with 8 bases left in between. The germline V gene has CDR1 SGHKS and CDR2 YYEKEE (reference sequence). CDR3 size: 11 residues. Each CDR3 protein gets one entry after TCRdb re-called the RT-PCR reads with MiXCR. The data hold around 160,000 distinct CDR3 sequences, with 30% observed a single time. The data were taken from a study of patients and donors after allogeneic stem cell transplantation. The TCR comes from a human donor who was either an allogeneic HSCT recipient or a stem cell or donor lymphocyte infusion donor (not recorded which). It is not recorded whose cells these are; they may come from a transplant donor. The sample comprised blood, either unsorted or a sorted T cell fraction (not recorded which). The gene calls are TRBV5-5 and TRBJ1-2, with unresolved D. The chain's CDR3 is CASSVAGGYTF. The CDR3 DNA sequence: TGTGCCAGCAGCGTAGCGGGTGGCTACACCTTC.